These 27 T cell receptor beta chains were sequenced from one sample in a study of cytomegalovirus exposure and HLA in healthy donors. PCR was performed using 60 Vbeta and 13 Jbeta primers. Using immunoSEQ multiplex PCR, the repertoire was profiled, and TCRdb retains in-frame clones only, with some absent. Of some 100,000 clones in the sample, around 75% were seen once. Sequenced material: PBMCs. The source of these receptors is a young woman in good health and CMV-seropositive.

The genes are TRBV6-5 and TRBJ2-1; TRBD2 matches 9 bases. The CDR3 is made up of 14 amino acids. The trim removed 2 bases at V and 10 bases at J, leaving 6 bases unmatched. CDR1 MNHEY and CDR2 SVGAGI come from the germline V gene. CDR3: CASSYTLAGEEQFF. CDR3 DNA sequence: TGTGCCAGCAGTTACACTTTAGCGGGAGAAGAGCAGTTCTTC.

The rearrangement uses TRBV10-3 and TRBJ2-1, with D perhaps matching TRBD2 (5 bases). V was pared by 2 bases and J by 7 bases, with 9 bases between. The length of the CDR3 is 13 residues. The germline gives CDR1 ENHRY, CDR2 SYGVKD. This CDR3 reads CAISEPDYNEQFF. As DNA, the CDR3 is TGTGCCATCAGTGAGCCTGACTATAATGAGCAGTTCTTC.

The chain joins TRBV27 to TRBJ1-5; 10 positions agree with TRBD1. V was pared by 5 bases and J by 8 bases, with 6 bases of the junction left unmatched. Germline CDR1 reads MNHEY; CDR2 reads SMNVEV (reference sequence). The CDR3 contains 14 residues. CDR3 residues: CASSLGTGVKPQHF. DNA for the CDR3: TGTGCCAGCAGTCTTGGGACAGGGGTTAAGCCCCAGCATTTT.

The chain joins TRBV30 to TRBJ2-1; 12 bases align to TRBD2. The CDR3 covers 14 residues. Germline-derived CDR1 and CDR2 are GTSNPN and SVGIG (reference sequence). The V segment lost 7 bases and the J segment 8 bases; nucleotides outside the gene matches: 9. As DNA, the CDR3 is TGTGCCTCGCTAGCGGGAGGGTGGCAGGATGAGCAGTTCTTC. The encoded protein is CASLAGGWQDEQFF.

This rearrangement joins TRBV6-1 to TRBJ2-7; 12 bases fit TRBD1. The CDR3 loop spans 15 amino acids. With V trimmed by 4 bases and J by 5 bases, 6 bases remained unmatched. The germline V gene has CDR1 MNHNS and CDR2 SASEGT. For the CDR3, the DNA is TGTGCCAGCAGTGGGGGACAGGGGGCTCCCGACGAGCAGTACTTC. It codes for CASSGGQGAPDEQYF.

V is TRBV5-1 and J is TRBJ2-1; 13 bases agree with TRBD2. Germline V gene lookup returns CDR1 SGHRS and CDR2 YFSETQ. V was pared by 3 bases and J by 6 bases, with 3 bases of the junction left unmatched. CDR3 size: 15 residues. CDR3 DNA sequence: TGCGCCAGCAGCTCCCGGACTAGCGGGAGCAATGAGCAGTTCTTC. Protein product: CASSSRTSGSNEQFF.

The CDR3 DNA reads TGTGCCAGCAGTCACGGGGGGCTTAATGAAAAACTGTTTTTT. Translating gives CASSHGGLNEKLFF. The chain has TRBV25-1 and TRBJ1-4, with D possibly matching TRBD1 (6 bases). Germline CDR1 is MGHDK and CDR2 is SYGVNS. This CDR3 region has 14 residues. V was trimmed by 5 bases and J by 4 bases, leaving 11 bases between them.

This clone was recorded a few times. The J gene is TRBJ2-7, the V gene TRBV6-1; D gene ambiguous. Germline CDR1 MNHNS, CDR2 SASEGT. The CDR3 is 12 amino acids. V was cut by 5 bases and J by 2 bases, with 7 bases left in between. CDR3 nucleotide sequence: TGTGCCAGCAGTCTAAGCCCCTACGAGCAGTACTTC. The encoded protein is CASSLSPYEQYF.

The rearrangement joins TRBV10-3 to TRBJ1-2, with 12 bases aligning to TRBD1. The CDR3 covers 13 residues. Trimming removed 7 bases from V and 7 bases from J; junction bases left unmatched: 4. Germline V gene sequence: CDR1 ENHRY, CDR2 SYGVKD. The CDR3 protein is CAIKGQGAAGYTF. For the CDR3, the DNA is TGTGCCATCAAGGGACAGGGGGCGGCTGGCTACACCTTC.

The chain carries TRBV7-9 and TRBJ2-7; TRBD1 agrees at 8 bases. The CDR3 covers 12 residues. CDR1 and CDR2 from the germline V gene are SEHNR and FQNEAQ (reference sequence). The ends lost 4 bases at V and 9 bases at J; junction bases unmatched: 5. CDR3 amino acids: CASSSGQALQYF. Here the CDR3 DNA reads TGTGCCAGCAGCTCGGGACAGGCGCTGCAGTACTTC.

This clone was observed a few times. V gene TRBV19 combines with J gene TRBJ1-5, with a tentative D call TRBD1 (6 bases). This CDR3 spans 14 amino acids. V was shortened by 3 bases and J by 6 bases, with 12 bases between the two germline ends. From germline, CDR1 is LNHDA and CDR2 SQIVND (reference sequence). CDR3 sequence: CASSIPLGGQPQHF. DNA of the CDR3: TGTGCCAGTAGTATCCCTCTAGGGGGTCAGCCCCAGCATTTT.

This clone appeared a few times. CDR3 coding DNA: TGTGCCAGTAGCAGAGGACAGGGGTCCGAACGTAGCTCTGGAAACACCATATATTTT. Its translation is CASSRGQGSERSSGNTIYF. The chain has TRBV19 and TRBJ1-3; 9 bases line up with TRBD1. Germline CDR1 is LNHDA and CDR2 is SQIVND (reference sequence). This CDR3 region has 19 residues. The V gene end was trimmed by 6 bases and the J gene end by 0 bases; junction bases not matched to a gene: 15.

Written as DNA, the CDR3 is TGTGCCAGCAGCTTCCGTCAGGTCAACACTGAAGCTTTCTTT. It codes for CASSFRQVNTEAFF. The chain is built from TRBV7-8 and TRBJ1-1; unclear D gene. V was shortened by 3 bases and J by 2 bases, with 10 bases between the two germline ends. Germline CDR1 is SGHVS and CDR2 is FQNEAQ. CDR3 length equals 14 residues.

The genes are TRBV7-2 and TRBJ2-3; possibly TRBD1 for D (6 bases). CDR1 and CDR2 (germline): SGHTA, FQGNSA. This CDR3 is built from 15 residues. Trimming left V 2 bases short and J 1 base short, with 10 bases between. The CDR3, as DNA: TGTGCCAGCAGCTTAATTGAGGGGGGCACAGATACGCAGTATTTT. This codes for CASSLIEGGTDTQYF.

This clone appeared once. The CDR3 DNA reads as TGTGCCAGCAGGGGGTCAGGGGGTCCCAATGAGCAGTTCTTC. This gives the protein CASRGSGGPNEQFF. The chain combines TRBV7-2 with TRBJ2-1; 7 bases fit TRBD1. Germline V gene sequence: CDR1 SGHTA, CDR2 FQGNSA. The ends lost 6 bases at V and 6 bases at J; junction bases unmatched: 8. The length of the CDR3 is 14 residues.

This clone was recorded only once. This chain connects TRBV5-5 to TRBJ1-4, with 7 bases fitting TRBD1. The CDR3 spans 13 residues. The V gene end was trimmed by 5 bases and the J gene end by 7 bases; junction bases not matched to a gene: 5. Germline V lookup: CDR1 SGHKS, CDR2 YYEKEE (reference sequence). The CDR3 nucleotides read TGTGCCAGCAGGTACGGGACAGTTGAAAAACTGTTTTTT. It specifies CASRYGTVEKLFF.

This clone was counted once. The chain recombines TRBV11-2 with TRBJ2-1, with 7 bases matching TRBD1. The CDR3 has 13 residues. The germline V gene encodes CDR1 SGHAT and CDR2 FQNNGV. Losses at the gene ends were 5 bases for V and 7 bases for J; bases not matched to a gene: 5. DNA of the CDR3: TGTGCCAGCAGCCTTTCAGGGGGAAATGAGCAGTTCTTC. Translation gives CASSLSGGNEQFF.

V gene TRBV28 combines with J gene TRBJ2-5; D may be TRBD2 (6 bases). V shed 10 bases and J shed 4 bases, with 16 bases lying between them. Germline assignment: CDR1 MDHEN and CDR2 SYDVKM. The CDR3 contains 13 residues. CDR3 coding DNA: TGTGCCACCCAGTCTAGCGCCCGAGAGACCCAGTACTTC. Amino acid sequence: CATQSSARETQYF.

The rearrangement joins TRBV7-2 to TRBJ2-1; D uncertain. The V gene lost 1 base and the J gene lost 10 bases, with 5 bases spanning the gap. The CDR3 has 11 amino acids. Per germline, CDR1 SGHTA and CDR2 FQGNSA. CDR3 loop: CASSLVQEQFF. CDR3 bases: TGTGCCAGCAGCTTAGTCCAGGAGCAGTTCTTC.

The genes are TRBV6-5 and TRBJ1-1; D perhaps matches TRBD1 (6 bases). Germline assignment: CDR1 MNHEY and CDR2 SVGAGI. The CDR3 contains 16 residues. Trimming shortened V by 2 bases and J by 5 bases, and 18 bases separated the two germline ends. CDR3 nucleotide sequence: TGTGCCAGCAGTTACACAACGGGGGGCTCTGGGACTGAAGCTTTCTTT. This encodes CASSYTTGGSGTEAFF.

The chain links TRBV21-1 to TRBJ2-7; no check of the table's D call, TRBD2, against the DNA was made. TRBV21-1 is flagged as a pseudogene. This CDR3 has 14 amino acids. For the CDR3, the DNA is TGTGCCAGTGCGGTCCGGGATTCGTCCTACGAGCAGTACTTC. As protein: CASAVRDSSYEQYF.

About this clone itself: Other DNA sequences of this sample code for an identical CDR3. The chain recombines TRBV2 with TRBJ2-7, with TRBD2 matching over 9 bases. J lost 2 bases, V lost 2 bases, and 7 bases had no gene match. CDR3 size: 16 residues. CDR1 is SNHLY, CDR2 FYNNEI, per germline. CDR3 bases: TGTGCCAGCAGTGAAAGGGCTAGCGGGACCACCTACGAGCAGTACTTC. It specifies CASSERASGTTYEQYF.

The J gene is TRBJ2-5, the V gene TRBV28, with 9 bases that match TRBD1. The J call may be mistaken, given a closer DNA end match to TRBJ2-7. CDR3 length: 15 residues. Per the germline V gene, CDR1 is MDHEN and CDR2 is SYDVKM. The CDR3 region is CASSTPGTGLYEQYF. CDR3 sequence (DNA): TGTGCCAGCAGTACCCCCGGGACAGGGCTCTACGAGCAGTACTTC.

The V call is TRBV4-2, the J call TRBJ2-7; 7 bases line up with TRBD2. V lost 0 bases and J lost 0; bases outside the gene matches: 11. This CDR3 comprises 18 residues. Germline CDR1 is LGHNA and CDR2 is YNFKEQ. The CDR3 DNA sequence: TGTGCCAGCAGCCAAGATCTATGGGGCGGGAGAGACTCCTACGAGCAGTACTTC. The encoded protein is CASSQDLWGGRDSYEQYF.

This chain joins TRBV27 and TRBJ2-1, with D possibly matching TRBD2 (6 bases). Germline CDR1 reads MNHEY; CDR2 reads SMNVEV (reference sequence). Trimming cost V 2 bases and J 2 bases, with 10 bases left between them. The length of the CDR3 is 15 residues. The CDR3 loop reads CASSLGEVAYNEQFF. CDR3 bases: TGTGCCAGCAGTTTAGGGGAGGTTGCCTACAATGAGCAGTTCTTC.

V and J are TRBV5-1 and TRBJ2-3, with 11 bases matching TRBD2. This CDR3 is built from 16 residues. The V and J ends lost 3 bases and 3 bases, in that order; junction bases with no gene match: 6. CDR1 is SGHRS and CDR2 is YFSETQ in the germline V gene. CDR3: CASSSGTSGSTDTQYF. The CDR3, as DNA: TGCGCCAGCAGCTCTGGGACTAGCGGAAGTACAGATACGCAGTATTTT. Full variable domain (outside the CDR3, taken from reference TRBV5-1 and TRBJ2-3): KAGVTQTPRYLIKTRGQQVTLSCSPISGHRSVSWYQQTPGQGLQFLFEYFSETQRNKGNFPGRFSGRQFSNSRSEMNVSTLELGDSALYLCASSSGTSGSTDTQYFGPGTRLTVL.

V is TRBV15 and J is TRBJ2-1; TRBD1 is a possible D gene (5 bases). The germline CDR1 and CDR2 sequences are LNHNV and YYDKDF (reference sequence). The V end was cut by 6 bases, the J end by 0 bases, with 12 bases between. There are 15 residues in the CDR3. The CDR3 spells CATSPRQGSYNEQFF. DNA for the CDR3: TGTGCCACCAGTCCCCGGCAGGGCTCCTACAATGAGCAGTTCTTC.